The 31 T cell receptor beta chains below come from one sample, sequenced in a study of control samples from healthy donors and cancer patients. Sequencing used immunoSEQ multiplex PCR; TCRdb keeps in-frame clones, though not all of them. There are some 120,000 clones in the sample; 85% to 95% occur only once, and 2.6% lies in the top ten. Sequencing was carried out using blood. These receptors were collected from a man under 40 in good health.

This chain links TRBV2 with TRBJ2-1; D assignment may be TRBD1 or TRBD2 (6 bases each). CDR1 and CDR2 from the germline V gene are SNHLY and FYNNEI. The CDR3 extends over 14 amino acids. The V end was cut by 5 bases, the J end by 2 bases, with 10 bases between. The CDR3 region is CASSPGGAYNEQFF. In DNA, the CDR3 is TGTGCCAGCAGTCCCGGGGGCGCCTACAATGAGCAGTTCTTC.

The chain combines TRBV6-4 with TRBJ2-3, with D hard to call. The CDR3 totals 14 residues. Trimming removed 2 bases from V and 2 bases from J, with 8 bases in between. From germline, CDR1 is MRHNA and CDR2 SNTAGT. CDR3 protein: CASSDGVDTDTQYF. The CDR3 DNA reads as TGTGCCAGCAGTGACGGAGTCGACACAGATACGCAGTATTTT.

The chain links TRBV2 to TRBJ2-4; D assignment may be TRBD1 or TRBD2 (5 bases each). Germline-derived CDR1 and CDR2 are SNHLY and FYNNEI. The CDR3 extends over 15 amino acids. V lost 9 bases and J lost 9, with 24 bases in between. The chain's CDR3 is CASRRSRETLSIQYF. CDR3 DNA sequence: TGTGCCAGTCGGAGGTCCAGGGAAACCCTTAGCATTCAGTACTTC.

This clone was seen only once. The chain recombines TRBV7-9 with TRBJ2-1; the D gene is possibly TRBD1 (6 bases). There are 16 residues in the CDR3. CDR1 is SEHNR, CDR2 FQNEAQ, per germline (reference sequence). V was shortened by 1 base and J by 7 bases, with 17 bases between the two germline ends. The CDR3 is CASSLDWGPPGNEQFF. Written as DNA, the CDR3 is TGTGCCAGCAGCTTAGATTGGGGGCCCCCAGGGAATGAGCAGTTCTTC.

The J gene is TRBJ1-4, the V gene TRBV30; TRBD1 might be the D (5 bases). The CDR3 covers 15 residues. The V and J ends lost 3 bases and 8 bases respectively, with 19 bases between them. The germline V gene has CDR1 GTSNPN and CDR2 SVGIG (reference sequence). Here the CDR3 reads CAWSTVGQVKEKLFF. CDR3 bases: TGTGCCTGGAGCACGGTGGGGCAGGTTAAGGAAAAACTGTTTTTT.

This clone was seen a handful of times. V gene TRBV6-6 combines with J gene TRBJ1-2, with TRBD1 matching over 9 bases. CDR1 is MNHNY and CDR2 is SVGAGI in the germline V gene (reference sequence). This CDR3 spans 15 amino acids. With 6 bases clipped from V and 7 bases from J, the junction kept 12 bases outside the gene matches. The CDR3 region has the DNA TGTGCCAGCAGACCTATGGGACAGGGTATCGGTGGCTACACCTTC. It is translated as CASRPMGQGIGGYTF.

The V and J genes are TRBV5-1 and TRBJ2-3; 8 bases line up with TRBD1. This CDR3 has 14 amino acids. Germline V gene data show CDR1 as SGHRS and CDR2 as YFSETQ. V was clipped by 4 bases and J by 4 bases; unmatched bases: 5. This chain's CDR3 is CASSKGQESDTQYF. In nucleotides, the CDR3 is TGCGCCAGCAGCAAGGGACAGGAGTCAGATACGCAGTATTTT.

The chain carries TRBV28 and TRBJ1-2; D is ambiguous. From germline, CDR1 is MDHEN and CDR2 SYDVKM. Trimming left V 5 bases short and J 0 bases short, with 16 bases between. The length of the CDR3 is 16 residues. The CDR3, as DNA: TGTGCCAGCAGTCCTCAAAGGAATCAGGCTAACTATGGCTACACCTTC. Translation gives CASSPQRNQANYGYTF.

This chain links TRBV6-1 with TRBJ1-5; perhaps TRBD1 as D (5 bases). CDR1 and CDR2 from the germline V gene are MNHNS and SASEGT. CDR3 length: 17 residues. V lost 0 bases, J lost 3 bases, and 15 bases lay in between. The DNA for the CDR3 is TGTGCCAGCAGTGAAGCTTCAGGGCATGATCTCAATCAGCCCCAGCATTTT. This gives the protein CASSEASGHDLNQPQHF.

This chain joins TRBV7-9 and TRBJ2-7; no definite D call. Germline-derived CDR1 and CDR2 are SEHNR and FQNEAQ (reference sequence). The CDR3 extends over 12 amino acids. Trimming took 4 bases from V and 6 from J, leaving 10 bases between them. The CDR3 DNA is TGTGCCAGCAGCTCCGACTCGTTCGAGCAGTACGTC. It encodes CASSSDSFEQYV.

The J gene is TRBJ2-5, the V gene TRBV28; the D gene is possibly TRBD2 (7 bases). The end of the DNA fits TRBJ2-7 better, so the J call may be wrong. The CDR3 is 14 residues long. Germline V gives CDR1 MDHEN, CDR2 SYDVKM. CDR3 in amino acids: CASQGGAGYHEQYF. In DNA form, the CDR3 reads TGTGCCAGCCAAGGGGGGGCAGGGTACCACGAGCAGTACTTC.

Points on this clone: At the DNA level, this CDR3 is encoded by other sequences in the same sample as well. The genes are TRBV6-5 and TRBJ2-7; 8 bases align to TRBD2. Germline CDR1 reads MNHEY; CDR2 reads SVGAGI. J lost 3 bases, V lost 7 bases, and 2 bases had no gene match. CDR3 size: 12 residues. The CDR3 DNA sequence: TGTGCCAGCACGGGGGGGGACTACGAGCAGTACGTC. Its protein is CASTGGDYEQYV.

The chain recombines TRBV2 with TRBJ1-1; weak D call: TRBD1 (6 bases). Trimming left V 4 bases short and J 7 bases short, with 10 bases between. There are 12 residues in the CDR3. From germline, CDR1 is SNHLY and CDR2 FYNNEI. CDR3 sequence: CASSGDIFEAFF. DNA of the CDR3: TGTGCCAGCAGTGGGGACATATTTGAAGCTTTCTTT.

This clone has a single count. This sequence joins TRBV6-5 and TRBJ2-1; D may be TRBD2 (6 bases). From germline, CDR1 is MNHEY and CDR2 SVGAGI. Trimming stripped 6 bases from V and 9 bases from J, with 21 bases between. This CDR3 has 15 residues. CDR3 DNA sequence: TGTGCCAGCAGCCCCAGCGGAGGGGCTCGCGGTGAGCAGTTCTTC. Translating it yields CASSPSGGARGEQFF.

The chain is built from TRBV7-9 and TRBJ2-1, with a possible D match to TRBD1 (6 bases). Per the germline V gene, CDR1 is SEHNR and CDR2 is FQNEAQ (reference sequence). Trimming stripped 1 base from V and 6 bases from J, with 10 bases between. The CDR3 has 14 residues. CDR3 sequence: CASSLDREGNEQFF. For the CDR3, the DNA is TGTGCCAGCAGCTTAGACAGGGAAGGCAATGAGCAGTTCTTC.

The CDR3 DNA sequence: TGTGCCAGCAGTTTATCGTTCAGGGGAGGTACTGAAGCTTTCTTT. It translates to CASSLSFRGGTEAFF. This sequence joins TRBV27 and TRBJ1-1; weak D call: TRBD1 (6 bases). Germline loops: CDR1 MNHEY, CDR2 SMNVEV (reference sequence). This CDR3 has 15 amino acids. Trimming cost V 0 bases and J 5 bases, with 13 bases left between them.

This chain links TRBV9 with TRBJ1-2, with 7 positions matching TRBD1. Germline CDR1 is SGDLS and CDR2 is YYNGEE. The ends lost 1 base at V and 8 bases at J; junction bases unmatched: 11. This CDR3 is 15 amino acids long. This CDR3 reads CASSVLGDRAEGYTF. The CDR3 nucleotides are TGTGCCAGCAGCGTATTGGGTGACAGGGCGGAGGGCTACACCTTC.

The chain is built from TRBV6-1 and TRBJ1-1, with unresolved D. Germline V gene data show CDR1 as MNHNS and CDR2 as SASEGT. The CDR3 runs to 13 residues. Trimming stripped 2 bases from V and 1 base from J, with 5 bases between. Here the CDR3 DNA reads TGTGCCAGCAGTGAATTGGGGAACACTGAAGCTTTCTTT. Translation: CASSELGNTEAFF.

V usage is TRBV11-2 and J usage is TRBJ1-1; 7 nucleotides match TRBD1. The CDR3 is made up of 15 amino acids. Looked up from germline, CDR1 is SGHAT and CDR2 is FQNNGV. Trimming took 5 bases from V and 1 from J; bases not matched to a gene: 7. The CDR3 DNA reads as TGTGCCAGCAGCCCTAGGGGGCCACCGAACACTGAAGCTTTCTTT. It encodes CASSPRGPPNTEAFF.

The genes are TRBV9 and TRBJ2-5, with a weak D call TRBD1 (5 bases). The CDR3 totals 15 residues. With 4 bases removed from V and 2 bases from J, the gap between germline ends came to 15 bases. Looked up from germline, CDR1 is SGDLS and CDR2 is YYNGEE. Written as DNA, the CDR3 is TGTGCCAGCAGCCCTCCCTGGGGCCTTCAAGAGACCCAGTACTTC. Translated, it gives CASSPPWGLQETQYF. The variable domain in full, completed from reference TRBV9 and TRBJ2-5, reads DSGVTQTPKHLITATGQRVTLRCSPRSGDLSVYWYQQSLDQGLQFLIQYYNGEERAKGNILERFSAQQFPDLHSELNLSSLELGDSALYFCASSPPWGLQETQYFGPGTRLLVL.

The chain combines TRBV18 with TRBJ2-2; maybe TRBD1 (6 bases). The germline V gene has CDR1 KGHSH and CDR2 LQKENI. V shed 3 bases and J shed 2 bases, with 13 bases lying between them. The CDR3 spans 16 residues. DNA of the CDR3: TGTGCCAGCTCACCGACGACAGGACTTAACACCGGGGAGCTGTTTTTT. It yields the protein CASSPTTGLNTGELFF.

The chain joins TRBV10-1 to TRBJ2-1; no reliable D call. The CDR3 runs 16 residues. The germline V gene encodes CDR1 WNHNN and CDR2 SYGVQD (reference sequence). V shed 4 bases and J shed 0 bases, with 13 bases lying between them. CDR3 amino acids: CASSGRQASSYNEQFF. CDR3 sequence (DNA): TGCGCCAGCAGTGGTAGACAAGCGAGCTCCTACAATGAGCAGTTCTTC.

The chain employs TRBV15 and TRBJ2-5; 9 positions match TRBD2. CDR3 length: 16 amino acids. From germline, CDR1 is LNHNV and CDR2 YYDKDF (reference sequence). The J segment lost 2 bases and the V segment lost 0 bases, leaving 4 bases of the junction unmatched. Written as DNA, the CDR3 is TGTGCCACCAGCAGAGAAGGGCGGGGGGGACAAGAGACCCAGTACTTC. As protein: CATSREGRGGQETQYF. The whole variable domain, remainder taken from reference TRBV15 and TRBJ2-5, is DAMVIQNPRYQVTQFGKPVTLSCSQTLNHNVMYWYQQKSSQAPKLLFHYYDKDFNNEADTPDNFQSRRPNTSFCFLDIRSPGLGDTAMYLCATSREGRGGQETQYFGPGTRLLVL.

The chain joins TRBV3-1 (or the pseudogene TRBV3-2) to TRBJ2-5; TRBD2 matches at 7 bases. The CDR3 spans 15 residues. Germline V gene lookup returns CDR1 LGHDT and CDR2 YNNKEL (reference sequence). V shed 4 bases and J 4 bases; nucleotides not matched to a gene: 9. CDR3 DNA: TGTGCCAGCAGCCCCCCCGGGAGGTTAAGAGAGACCCAGTACTTC. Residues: CASSPPGRLRETQYF.

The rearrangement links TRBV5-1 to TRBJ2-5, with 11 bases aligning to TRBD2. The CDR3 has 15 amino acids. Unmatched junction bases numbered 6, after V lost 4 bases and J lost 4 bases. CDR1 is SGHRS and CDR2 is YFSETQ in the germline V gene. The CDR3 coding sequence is TGCGCCAGCAGCGAGGGGGGGACTAGCGGAGAGACCCAGTACTTC. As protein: CASSEGGTSGETQYF.

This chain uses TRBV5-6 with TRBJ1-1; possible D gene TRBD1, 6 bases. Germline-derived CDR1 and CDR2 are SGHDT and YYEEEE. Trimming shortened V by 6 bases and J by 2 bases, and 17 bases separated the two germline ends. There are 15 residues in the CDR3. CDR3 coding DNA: TGTGCCAGCACCCATATAGACAGGTTAAACACTGAAGCTTTCTTT. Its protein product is CASTHIDRLNTEAFF.

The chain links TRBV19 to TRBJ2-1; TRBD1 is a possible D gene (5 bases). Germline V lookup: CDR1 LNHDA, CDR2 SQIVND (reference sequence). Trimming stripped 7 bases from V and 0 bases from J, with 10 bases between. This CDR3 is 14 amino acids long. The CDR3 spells CASTGLSSYNEQFF. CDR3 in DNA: TGTGCCAGTACAGGGCTTAGCTCCTACAATGAGCAGTTCTTC. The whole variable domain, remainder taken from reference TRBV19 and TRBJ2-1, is DGGITQSPKYLFRKEGQNVTLSCEQNLNHDAMYWYRQDPGQGLRLIYYSQIVNDFQKGDIAEGYSVSREKKESFPLTVTSAQKNPTAFYLCASTGLSSYNEQFFGPGTRLTVL.

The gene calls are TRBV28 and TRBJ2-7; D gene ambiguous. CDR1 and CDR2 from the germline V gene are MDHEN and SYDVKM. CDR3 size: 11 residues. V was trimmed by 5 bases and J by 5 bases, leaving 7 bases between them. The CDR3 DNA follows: TGTGCCAGCAGTAGACGGGACGAGCAGTACTTC. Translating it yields CASSRRDEQYF.

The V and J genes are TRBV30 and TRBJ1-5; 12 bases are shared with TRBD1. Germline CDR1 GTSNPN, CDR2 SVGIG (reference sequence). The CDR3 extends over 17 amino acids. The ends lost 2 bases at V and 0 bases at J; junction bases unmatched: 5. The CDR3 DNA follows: TGTGCCTGGAGTACCGGGACAGGGGGCGTTAGCAATCAGCCCCAGCATTTT. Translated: CAWSTGTGGVSNQPQHF.

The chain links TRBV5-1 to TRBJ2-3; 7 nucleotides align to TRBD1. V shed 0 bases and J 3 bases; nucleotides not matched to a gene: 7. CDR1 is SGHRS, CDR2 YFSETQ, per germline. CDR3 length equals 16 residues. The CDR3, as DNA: TGCGCCAGCAGCTTGGCTAAACCGGGACAGACAGATACGCAGTATTTT. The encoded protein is CASSLAKPGQTDTQYF.

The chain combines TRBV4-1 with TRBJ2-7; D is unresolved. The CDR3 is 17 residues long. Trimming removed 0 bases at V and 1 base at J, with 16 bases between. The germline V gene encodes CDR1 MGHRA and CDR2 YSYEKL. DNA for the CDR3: TGCGCCAGCAGCCAAGAAACCCCCCGGGTCATGTCCTACGAGCAGTACTTC. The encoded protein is CASSQETPRVMSYEQYF.